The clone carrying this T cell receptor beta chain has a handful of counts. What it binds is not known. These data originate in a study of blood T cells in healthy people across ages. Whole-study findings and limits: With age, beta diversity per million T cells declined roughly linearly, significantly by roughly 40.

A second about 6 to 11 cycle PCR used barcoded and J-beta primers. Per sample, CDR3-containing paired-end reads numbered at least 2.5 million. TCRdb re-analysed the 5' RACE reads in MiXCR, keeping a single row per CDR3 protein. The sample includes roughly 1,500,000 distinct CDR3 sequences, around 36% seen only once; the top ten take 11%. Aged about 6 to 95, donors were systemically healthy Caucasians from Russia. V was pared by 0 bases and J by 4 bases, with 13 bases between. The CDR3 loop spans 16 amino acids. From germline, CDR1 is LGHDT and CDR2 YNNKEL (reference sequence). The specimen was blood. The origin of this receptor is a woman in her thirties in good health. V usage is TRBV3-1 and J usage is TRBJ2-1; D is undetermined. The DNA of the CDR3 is TGTGCCAGCAGCCAAGAGGGCGCCCGGGCATACAATGAGCAGTTCTTC. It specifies CASSQEGARAYNEQFF.